The following is a T cell receptor beta chain sequence with its context. Its matching antigen is unknown. The CDR3 is 16 amino acids. Germline lookup yields CDR1 KGHSH and CDR2 LQKENI. V lost 4 bases and J lost 6; bases outside the gene matches: 11. Unique molecular identifiers were incorporated when the TCRbeta library was constructed. TCRdb used MiXCR to reprocess the PCR reads, holding one entry per CDR3 protein. The table lists about 510,000 distinct CDR3 sequences, 9.5% to 12% of them singletons. This specimen comes from a study of T-cell reconstitution after alpha-beta-depleted transplantation in children. Study-level results: T-cell counts and diversity were attributed mostly to newly produced T cells one year after transplant.

The source material was PBMCs, mostly from graft donor cells, sampled 180 days after TCRalphabeta/CD19-depleted stem cell transplant. The chain is built from TRBV18 and TRBJ2-7; 11 bases are a match to TRBD1. This TCR was sampled from a female patient aged 2 to 10 who had a stem cell transplant for aplastic anemia, so the T cells may come from the graft donor. The CDR3 DNA follows: TGTGCCAGCTCACATGTGGACAGGGGGCGTTTCGGCGAGCAGTACTTC. Protein: CASSHVDRGRFGEQYF.